The source of this T cell receptor beta chain is a study of CD8 T cells in Susac syndrome. With V trimmed by 8 bases and J by 9 bases, 10 bases remained unmatched. This CDR3 is built from 13 residues. RNA was extracted with the RNeasy kit, and a quantity of about 0.45 to 1 ug was reverse transcribed using random hexamers. TCRdb re-derived calls from the immunoSEQ multiplex PCR reads in MiXCR, one entry per CDR3 protein. The sample records around 110,000 distinct CDR3 sequences, 94% being singletons. This rearrangement joins TRBV12-3 or TRBV12-4 to TRBJ1-2; 9 positions match TRBD1. The receptor's source is a human donor with Susac syndrome. The specimen sequenced was CD8+ T cells from PBMCs. This chain's CDR3 is CASFRQGDFSYTF. In nucleotides, the CDR3 is TGTGCCAGCTTCAGACAGGGGGACTTCAGCTACACCTTC.